What follows describes a single TCR beta chain. Its recognized antigen is unknown. No base quality values were provided; no much bigger clone lies one nucleotide off. Receptor libraries were prepared by the immunoSEQ multiplex PCR assay. For the multiplex PCR, a mixture combining 60 forward primers for TCR Vbeta segments and 13 reverse primers for TCR Jbeta segments was used. The CDR3 region of rearranged TCR beta genes was amplified from genomic DNA by a multiplex PCR assay. The Illumina HiSeq System was used to sequence the amplified TCR beta libraries as 87-base-pair reads. The published analysis was carried out like this. In a later analysis, 80 million or so unique TCR beta chains were counted across the approximately 620 repertoires, and roughly 11 million of these chains were shared by at least two donors. To remove PCR and sequencing errors, raw reads were error-corrected and collapsed into unique sequences using a nearest-neighbor algorithm that merged closely related sequences. CDR3 sequences were aligned to IMGT reference sequences to assign V, D and J gene segments. Each retained sequence needed at least a six-nucleotide match to both a V gene segment and a J gene segment. Rearrangements were called productive when the CDR3 lacked stop codons and stayed in frame with V and J; all others were non-productive. CDR3 was defined by IMGT convention, running from the second conserved V-encoded cysteine to the conserved J-encoded phenylalanine. Sequences without an unambiguous match to a single V gene segment were excluded from the earlier analysis of almost 600 of the donors. In an earlier analysis of roughly 600 of the donors, a V segment was called functional when productive rearrangements were above 56.7%, and segregating when the standard deviation between donors exceeded 5%. A statistical classification framework was built to diagnose cytomegalovirus status from the catalog of TCR beta chain sequences. In a later analysis, V and J genes were assigned by comparing TCR nucleotide sequences against IMGT/GENE-DB human TR gene sequences. In a later analysis, CDR3 sequences and most-parsimonious VDJ recombination scenarios were assigned using the TCRdist pipeline. In a later analysis, each TCR beta chain was defined by its CDR3 amino acid sequence together with its V-gene family, and reads without a unique V-gene family were excluded. As a way to deal with suspected cross-contamination and a sequencing artifact, a later analysis dropped under 600 nucleotide sequences that were highly shared and had low generation probability. For each public chain, a later analysis derived a clonal expansion index from normalized ranks of inferred template counts within each repertoire. Generation probabilities in a later analysis came from a VDJ recombination model fitted to out-of-frame rearrangements, and those results were checked against IGoR. A later analysis scored TCR-TCR, TCR-HLA and TCR-CMV co-occurrence with hypergeometric tests, applying a repertoire-size bias correction to TCR pairs. In a later analysis, false discovery rates were estimated by permuting HLA or CMV assignments 20 times. A later analysis grouped co-occurring TCRs with DBSCAN, adding TCRdist sequence similarity when clustering within HLA-allele-positive subsets. Co-occurrence clustering excluded repertoires with fewer than 30,000 or more than 120,000 public chains, plus five with anomalous nucleotide sharing. TCRdb mirrors the immuneACCESS table, restricted to in-frame sequences. Some clones are absent from its copies; in checked studies, under half trace to an unresolved V gene, and the reason for the others is unknown. The DNA was the basis for D and trimming; V, J and clone size are from that table. A total of over 100,000 clones appear in this sample, approximately 65% of them only once. Approximately 1.5% of the sample is in the top ten clones.

The CDR3 sequence holds 17 residues, the cysteine and phenylalanine included. The kept DNA is CDR3 alone, 51 bases in frame from the first base. Per the germline V gene, LGHNA is the CDR1 and YNFKEQ is the CDR2. Trimming costs V 1 base and J 5 bases, and their ends lie 17 bases apart. The source of the sample is a study of cytomegalovirus exposure and HLA in healthy donors listed by TCRdb under 2017. Notes on the research overall: An earlier analysis of some 550 of the donors reported 250 to 300 Gb of sequence data and some 120 million unique TCR beta sequences from 150 million to 200 million T cells. The study profiled the T cell repertoires of 666 subjects by immunosequencing and related them to cytomegalovirus serostatus. A separate validation cohort of roughly 130 different subjects was used in addition to the 666-subject first cohort. Rather than using new phenotypic data, the later analysis identified candidate immune exposures from TCR beta sequences and from how often those sequences occurred across donors. A later genetic analysis used genome-wide SNP genotypes for about 65% of the 666 donors, treating that subset as a discovery cohort. Roughly five DR-DQ haplotypes were handled as single units for association and clustering because linkage in the cohort was strong. Donor age, sex, ethnicity and CMV serostatus were collected together with the repertoire data. Both class I and class II loci were covered by HLA typing, at four-digit resolution. Every repertoire in the discovery cohort had been generated on one and the same sequencing platform. Of the 300 to 500 genotyped donors, 80% to 90% were placed in the genetic ancestry cluster associated with self-reported Caucasian donors. A later analysis re-examined previously published TCR beta repertoires from just over 650 donors and added high-resolution HLA genotyping to investigate patterns of TCR occurrence. On average, around 240,000 unique TCR beta nucleotide sequences were sequenced per donor among 398 genotyped donors of the cohort, with roughly 18% of those sequences being non-productive. The number of donors typed differed by locus, with about 620-630 for A, B, C, DRB1 and DQB1, about 500 for DQA1, nearly 610 for DPA1, and over 400 for DPB1. Roughly 310 gigabases of sequencing data and approximately 85 million unique TCR sequences were included in an early release covering over 600 HLA-typed donors. To predict cytomegalovirus infection status, the study combined high-throughput TCR immunosequencing, statistical association of individual TCRs with disease status, and machine learning. The aim of the study was to test whether cataloging public T cell receptors could identify signatures of past pathogen exposure. In an earlier analysis of over 550 of the donors, high-throughput TCR beta sequencing was used to judge whether each TCR beta V gene segment behaved as functional or pseudogenic. Study-level results and caveats: Most TCR sequences were seen in very few donors, while some public TCRs were found in many individuals. According to the authors, the approach could potentially be generalized to other disease states and immunological phenotypes. Presence/absence analyses assumed roughly uniform sequencing depth across donors, an assumption that may not hold. A further reported finding was that TCR beta sequences accurately predicted the HLA-A and HLA-B alleles for most subjects in the first cohort. An association between a missense DCLRE1C variant and V-gene and J-gene trimming of TCR beta chains was found in a later genetic analysis and replicated in an independent cohort. A later genetic analysis reported fewer N-insertions in productive TCRs among donors in an Asian-associated ancestry cluster than the approximately 700-donor mean. In a later analysis, the rate of TCR association differed among HLA loci, with DRB1 alleles having the most associated TCRs and HLA-C alleles having the fewest. In a later analysis, several top co-occurrence clusters were reported to appear linked to parvovirus B19, influenza, CMV and Epstein-Barr virus. Assigning TCR associations to individual alleles was difficult when HLA alleles, especially DR and DQ, strongly co-occurred. Because HLA typing was unavailable for some donors at each locus, only the typed subset was used in association tests. The earlier analysis of 450 to 700 of the donors excluded about 16 rarely observed V segments, including chromosome 9 orphons, because counts were too low. Linkage disequilibrium might explain the correlated functional status among segregating V segments, but an unknown experimental factor could not be ruled out. A few of the identified cytomegalovirus-associated TCR beta chains were confirmed in vitro to be specific for cytomegalovirus antigens. In the study, some 180 TCR beta chains were listed as associated with cytomegalovirus. The classifier was reported to diagnose cytomegalovirus status with high specificity and sensitivity in both the original and validation cohorts. An earlier analysis of around 540 of the donors showed that most TCR beta V segments appeared in productive rearrangements either about 87% or about 30% of the time, which broadly matched IMGT annotations. A later analysis associated 15,000 to 20,000 TCR beta sequences with specific HLA alleles at a false discovery rate of 0.05. This cohort had only TCR beta chains sequenced, and the lack of alpha or paired-chain data limited which features could be detected. Some IMGT-functional V segments, including TRBV6-2 and TRBV6-3, could not be distinguished by the 87-base-pair reads and were therefore excluded. In a later analysis, HLA-associated TCR beta chains were found to be more clonally expanded and to have lower generation probabilities than equally common non-associated chains. The sequencing pipeline was judged likely to have produced a cluster of highly shared sequence variants as a technical artifact. For the cohort, immune exposure information was limited to CMV serostatus. A later analysis found that most CMV-associated TCR beta chains appeared HLA-restricted, with HLA associations seemingly driven largely by CMV exposure.

The cohort was made up of approximately 700 healthy bone marrow donors. At the time of sampling, all cohort members were nominally healthy, though unrecorded immune exposures were likely present. The donor was CMV seronegative and was included in the group of a few hundred seronegative cohort members. Each donor provided a peripheral blood sample, and peripheral blood mononuclear cells were used for TCR beta sequencing. The Qiagen DNeasy Blood Extraction Kit was used to extract genomic DNA from the blood cell samples. Sequencing was done on a sample of PBMCs. Here the chain combines TRBV4-2 and TRBJ1-4, and the D gene may be TRBD1, 6 bases matching. The source of this sequence is a man aged 18 to 35 in good health and CMV-seronegative. Here is the DNA: TGTGCCAGCAGCCAAGCTGGAACGCGGACAGCGAATGAAAAACTGTTTTTT. It encodes CASSQAGTRTANEKLFF.